What follows are 13 T cell receptor beta chains derived from one specimen sequenced in a study of cytomegalovirus exposure and HLA in healthy donors. Data came from immunoSEQ multiplex PCR; TCRdb stores just in-frame clones and leaves some out. The data show around 49,000 clones, approximately 95% seen once. Sequences were obtained from PBMCs. The receptors come from a young woman in good health and CMV-seropositive.

This chain joins TRBV27 and TRBJ1-1; D perhaps matches TRBD1 (5 bases). V shed 6 bases and J shed 5 bases, with 16 bases lying between them. In germline, CDR1 is MNHEY, CDR2 SMNVEV (reference sequence). The length of the CDR3 is 14 residues. For the CDR3, the DNA is TGTGCCAGCAGGGCTCAGGGAATTTGGACTGAAGCTTTCTTT. Its translation is CASRAQGIWTEAFF.

V gene TRBV7-2 combines with J gene TRBJ2-7; D ambiguous. The length of the CDR3 is 13 residues. V was trimmed by 9 bases and J by 0 bases, leaving 12 bases between them. Germline V gene sequence: CDR1 SGHTA, CDR2 FQGNSA. The CDR3 is CASTGSTSYEQYF. The CDR3 DNA reads TGTGCCAGTACCGGGTCCACCTCCTACGAGCAGTACTTC.

The rearrangement links TRBV2 to TRBJ2-2; 7 bases line up with TRBD2. V was pared by 6 bases and J by 4 bases, with 5 bases of the junction left unmatched. Germline V CDR1 and CDR2: SNHLY, FYNNEI. This CDR3 spans 14 amino acids. The CDR3 DNA is TGTGCCAGCAGGATGGGGGGGGGCACCGGGGAGCTGTTTTTT. Encoded protein: CASRMGGGTGELFF.

The chain links TRBV5-6 to TRBJ2-1; possibly TRBD2 for D (5 bases). Per the germline V gene, CDR1 is SGHDT and CDR2 is YYEEEE. V gave up 1 base and J gave up 0 bases, with 14 bases separating them. The CDR3 has 17 residues. CDR3 in amino acids: CASSLKFGVDSYNEQFF. CDR3 DNA: TGTGCCAGCAGCTTGAAGTTCGGGGTCGACTCCTACAATGAGCAGTTCTTC.

This clone was detected only a few times. The genes are TRBV15 and TRBJ2-1; 8 nucleotides line up with TRBD2. The CDR3 loop spans 18 amino acids. The V and J ends lost 0 bases and 0 bases, in that order; junction bases with no gene match: 7. Germline CDR1 and CDR2: LNHNV and YYDKDF (reference sequence). The CDR3 loop is CATSRDLTSDLSYNEQFF. CDR3 coding DNA: TGTGCCACCAGCAGAGATCTGACTAGCGACCTCTCCTACAATGAGCAGTTCTTC.

V gene TRBV10-3 combines with J gene TRBJ2-7; 9 bases fit TRBD1. The ends lost 8 bases at V and 5 bases at J; junction bases unmatched: 7. This CDR3 contains 13 residues. From germline, CDR1 is ENHRY and CDR2 SYGVKD. This CDR3 is CAIGGQGTDEQYF. CDR3 in DNA: TGTGCCATCGGGGGACAGGGTACGGACGAGCAGTACTTC.

V and J are TRBV27 and TRBJ2-7, with 13 bases matching TRBD2. From germline, CDR1 is MNHEY and CDR2 SMNVEV (reference sequence). This CDR3 region has 16 residues. V dropped 4 bases and J dropped 7; count of bases not matched to a gene: 10. The CDR3 sequence is CASSSPAGTSGTEQYF. DNA for the CDR3: TGTGCCAGCAGTTCCCCCGCCGGGACTAGCGGGACTGAGCAGTACTTC.

This rearrangement joins TRBV7-8 to TRBJ1-6, with TRBD1 as a possible D gene (5 bases). V was shortened by 5 bases and J by 6 bases, with 14 bases between the two germline ends. The CDR3 loop spans 15 amino acids. CDR1 is SGHVS and CDR2 is FQNEAQ in the germline V gene. The CDR3 DNA sequence: TGTGCCAGCAGCCCGCAGGGAGGCGGTAATTCACCCCTCCACTTT. This translates into CASSPQGGGNSPLHF.

This rearrangement joins TRBV7-3 to TRBJ1-2, with D maybe TRBD1 (5 bases). Trimming removed 4 bases at V and 2 bases at J, with 8 bases between. CDR3 length equals 13 residues. Germline CDR1 reads SGHTA; CDR2 reads FQGTGA. The DNA for the CDR3 is TGTGCCAGCAGCTCCCAGGGAAACTATGGCTACACCTTC. This encodes CASSSQGNYGYTF.

V and J are TRBV2 and TRBJ2-3, with TRBD2 identical over 11 bases. This CDR3 contains 16 residues. With 4 bases clipped from V and 4 bases from J, the junction kept 7 bases outside the gene matches. CDR1 and CDR2 from the germline V gene are SNHLY and FYNNEI. CDR3 residues: CASSVGTSGFSDTQYF. The CDR3 region has the DNA TGTGCCAGCAGTGTAGGGACTAGCGGTTTCTCAGATACGCAGTATTTT.

This chain connects TRBV27 to TRBJ1-2, with 8 bases aligning to TRBD1. Looked up from germline, CDR1 is MNHEY and CDR2 is SMNVEV (reference sequence). The CDR3 has 15 amino acids. V gave up 6 bases and J gave up 7 bases; unmatched junction bases: 13. CDR3 DNA sequence: TGTGCCAGCAGCCGAGGACAGGGCGGGCGTAGTGGCTACACCTTC. Translation: CASSRGQGGRSGYTF.

This chain uses TRBV15 with TRBJ2-7; D may be TRBD1 (5 bases). The CDR3 runs to 14 residues. V dropped 1 base and J dropped 2 bases, with 9 bases sitting between them. Germline lookup yields CDR1 LNHNV and CDR2 YYDKDF (reference sequence). CDR3 nucleotides: TGTGCCACCAGCAGAGGGGGCGGTGCCTACGAGCAGTACTTC. It is translated as CATSRGGGAYEQYF.

This chain uses TRBV11-3 with TRBJ2-1, with D possibly being TRBD2 (5 bases). This CDR3 contains 13 residues. V lost 5 bases and J lost 8, with 13 bases in between. The germline gives CDR1 SGHNT, CDR2 YENEEA. CDR3 region: CASSPGFRDEQFF. The CDR3 DNA reads as TGTGCCAGCAGCCCGGGATTTCGCGATGAGCAGTTCTTC.